The present entry profiles one T cell receptor beta chain with its context. The antigen remains undetermined. Some clones are missing from TCRdb's copy, which holds only in-frame ones; the method was immunoSEQ multiplex PCR. Here the sample spans approximately 110,000 clones, around 93% being singletons. Germline assignment: CDR1 MDHEN and CDR2 SYDVKM. The CDR3 covers 14 residues. Trimming removed 3 bases from V and 0 bases from J, with 9 bases in between. This specimen comes from a study of T cell responses to AZD1222 COVID-19 vaccine. Points from the study as a whole: Targets within unmutated variant regions were reportedly found for nearly half of spike-specific TCRs.

The clonotype was recovered from an adult who received the AZD1222 COVID-19 vaccine. V is TRBV28 and J is TRBJ2-7; D not certain. The material sequenced was peripheral blood, taken 28 days after the second AZD1222 dose. The CDR3 spells CASSLVRSSYEQYF. CDR3 DNA sequence: TGTGCCAGCAGTTTGGTTAGGAGCTCCTACGAGCAGTACTTC.